This TCR beta chain appears in the sequencing data of a study of blood T cell repertoires in COVID-19. This clone was seen a single time. Per the authors' pipeline: Reference gene primer amplification in the assay estimated nucleated cell counts. Profiling relied on immunoSEQ multiplex PCR, and the TCRdb table lists in-frame clones only, not all of them. For V, J and clone size, that table is used; D and trimming come from the DNA. Altogether approximately 500,000 clones are present, about 91% being singletons, with the ten largest covering 0.8% to 0.9%. Per the germline V gene, CDR1 is GTSNPN and CDR2 is SVGIG (reference sequence). V was shortened by 3 bases and J by 0 bases, with 12 bases between the two germline ends. There are 14 residues in the CDR3.

The chain is built from TRBV30 and TRBJ2-7; tentative D call: TRBD1 (5 bases). The receptor was isolated from a man between 18 and 35 years old with COVID-19, enrolled during active disease. Input material: peripheral blood. The CDR3 spells CAWRRQLISYEQYF. In nucleotides, the CDR3 is TGTGCCTGGAGGCGACAGTTAATCTCCTACGAGCAGTACTTC.